This T cell receptor beta chain was identified during a study of brain T cells in children with intractable seizures. Described time point: blood from clinic visit 5 months post-surgery; TSC patient then seizure free. Germline CDR1 and CDR2: WSHSY and SAAADI. The CDR3 totals 12 residues. V lost 6 bases and J 7 bases, leaving 10 bases between the germline ends. Repertoires were generated with immunoSEQ multiplex PCR, while TCRdb's copy carries only in-frame clones and drops some. The sample lists around 340,000 clones, roughly 93% occurring once. The chain combines TRBV10-2 with TRBJ2-1; D gene uncertain. Sequenced here: peripheral blood, sampled more than 4 months after surgery. The clonotype comes from a boy in the first two years of life with tuberous sclerosis and intractable seizures. Here the CDR3 DNA reads TGCGCCAGCAGCGTTAGTAGAAATGAGCAGTTCTTC. This codes for CASSVSRNEQFF.